What follows are 18 T cell receptor beta chains derived from one specimen sequenced in a study of tumor-infiltrating lymphocytes in oesophageal squamous cell carcinoma. TCRdb reanalysed the PCR reads using MiXCR and keeps one entry per CDR3 protein. Counted here are some 25,000 distinct CDR3 sequences, around 38% occurring once; the ten biggest clones make up 20% to 25%. Sequenced input: esophageal tumor tissue. These TCRs come from a male donor with esophageal squamous cell carcinoma.

The chain employs TRBV7-6 and TRBJ2-5, with 9 bases lining up with TRBD1. The DNA end is more similar to TRBJ2-7, so the J call may be wrong. The CDR3 totals 14 residues. Germline V lookup: CDR1 SGHVS, CDR2 FNYEAQ. The CDR3 DNA reads TGTGCCAGCAGCCCGCGACAGGGGGCCTACGAGCAGTACTTC. This gives the protein CASSPRQGAYEQYF.

The chain has TRBV10-3 and TRBJ2-1; 7 bases fit TRBD2. The CDR3 has 14 amino acids. The V segment lost 5 bases and the J segment 9 bases; nucleotides outside the gene matches: 10. Germline V CDR1 and CDR2: ENHRY, SYGVKD. CDR3 DNA: TGTGCCATCAGTAGCGGGGACTTAGCGGGTGAGCAGTTCTTC. It translates to CAISSGDLAGEQFF.

This clonotype has a count of ten or more. The J gene is TRBJ2-2, the V gene TRBV12-3 or TRBV12-4, with 7 bases fitting TRBD1. The CDR3 is made up of 16 amino acids. The trim removed 7 bases at V and 1 base at J, leaving 9 bases unmatched. CDR3: CASKRGTEQNTGELFF. DNA for the CDR3: TGTGCCAGCAAGAGAGGGACAGAGCAGAACACCGGGGAGCTGTTTTTT.

This chain connects TRBV11-1 to TRBJ2-5, with 8 bases that match TRBD2. The assigned J gene may be wrong: the sequence end matches TRBJ2-7 better. This CDR3 has 13 residues. Looked up from germline, CDR1 is SGHAT and CDR2 is FQDESV (reference sequence). Here the CDR3 DNA reads TGTGCCAGCAGTCGGACTAGCACCTACGAGCAGTACTTC. Its protein product is CASSRTSTYEQYF.

The chain is built from TRBV7-3 and TRBJ2-6, with D perhaps matching TRBD2 (5 bases). The J call is doubtful: the DNA matches TRBJ2-1 better. The CDR3 contains 14 residues. Germline V gene lookup returns CDR1 SGHTA and CDR2 FQGTGA. The CDR3 DNA follows: TGTGCCAGCAGCTTAACGTACGGGGTAAGGGAGCAGTTCTTC. It encodes CASSLTYGVREQFF.

Remarks on this clonotype: Without the conserved terminal phenylalanine or tryptophan, this CDR3 likely stems from a read error. Because the CDR3's place on the DNA is in doubt, the DNA is left out and the CDR3 is given as listed by TCRdb. V is TRBV7-8 and J is TRBJ2-3; TRBD2, the D gene given by the table, was not confirmed from the DNA. The CDR3 length is 14 residues, termini included. Germline-derived CDR1 and CDR2 are SGHVS and FQNEAQ. This CDR3 reads CASSLVINEQFFGP.

The V call is TRBV7-6, the J call TRBJ2-5, with D tentatively TRBD2 (5 bases). Germline loops: CDR1 SGHVS, CDR2 FNYEAQ. V was clipped by 0 bases and J by 11 bases, with 22 bases between them. CDR3 length: 16 amino acids. Written as DNA, the CDR3 is TGTGCCAGCAGCTTAGCTTTCCGTCGTAGCGACAATGAGCAGTACTTC. Translated, it gives CASSLAFRRSDNEQYF.

This chain joins TRBV7-3 and TRBJ2-3; D unclear. The CDR3 spans 15 residues. Per germline, CDR1 SGHTA and CDR2 FQGTGA. Trimming removed 0 bases from V and 0 bases from J, with 7 bases in between. DNA for the CDR3: TGTGCCAGCAGCTTAACTGAAACTAGCACAGATACGCAGTATTTT. This codes for CASSLTETSTDTQYF.

Many counts were recorded for this clonotype. The V call is TRBV6-6, the J call TRBJ1-2; D possibly corresponds to TRBD1 (6 bases). The V and J ends lost 2 bases and 7 bases respectively, with 17 bases between them. CDR3 length: 15 amino acids. Germline values: CDR1 MNHNY, CDR2 SVGAGI (reference sequence). CDR3 nucleotides: TGTGCCAGCAGTTACGGGCCCCAGGGGTCTCGTGGCTACACCTTC. Translated, it gives CASSYGPQGSRGYTF.

This clonotype was observed at least ten times. The rearrangement links TRBV7-2 to TRBJ1-2; TRBD1 matches 10 bases. This CDR3 spans 14 amino acids. V shed 5 bases, J shed 4 bases, and the junction held 4 bases outside the gene matches. The germline gives CDR1 SGHTA, CDR2 FQGNSA. The CDR3 here is CASSLGQGSYGYTF. CDR3 DNA sequence: TGTGCCAGCAGCCTGGGACAGGGGAGCTATGGCTACACCTTC.

The chain carries TRBV20-1 and TRBJ1-5; no firm D call. Trimming removed 3 bases at V and 6 bases at J, with 12 bases between. Germline V gene lookup returns CDR1 DFQATT and CDR2 SNEGSKA (reference sequence). The CDR3 runs to 13 residues. The CDR3 region is CSASLGYAQPQHF. The CDR3 DNA sequence: TGCAGTGCTAGTCTGGGTTATGCTCAGCCCCAGCATTTT.

This clonotype was counted many times. The rearrangement joins TRBV24-1 to TRBJ2-5; D perhaps matches TRBD2 (5 bases). V was cut by 7 bases and J by 3 bases, with 14 bases left in between. CDR1 is KGHDR and CDR2 is SFDVKD in the germline V gene. The CDR3 is 14 amino acids. The CDR3 here is CATSGREPKETQYF. The CDR3, as DNA: TGTGCCACCAGCGGCCGGGAACCAAAAGAGACCCAGTACTTC.

This clonotype has a count of ten or more. A much larger clone lies one base from this, so it may be a read error. This chain uses TRBV7-3 with TRBJ2-7; TRBD1 matches at 9 bases. With 4 bases clipped from V and 7 bases from J, the junction kept 11 bases outside the gene matches. CDR3 length: 15 residues. Germline CDR1 reads SGHTA; CDR2 reads FQGTGA. The CDR3 nucleotides read TGTGCCAGCAGCTCAGCCGGGACAGGGAGCAATGAGCAGTACTTC. Residues: CASSSAGTGSNEQYF.

This rearrangement joins TRBV28 to TRBJ2-6, with 11 bases that match TRBD1. The J call may not be correct, given that the DNA end is closer to TRBJ2-7. The CDR3 contains 16 residues. Germline V CDR1 and CDR2: MDHEN, SYDVKM. CDR3 nucleotides: TGTGCCAGCAGTCGACCGGGACAGGGGGTGTCCTACGAGCAGTACTTC. Its protein product is CASSRPGQGVSYEQYF.

With respect to this clonotype: Here the CDR3 omits its conserved ending phenylalanine or tryptophan, so a read error is the likely source. It is unclear where the CDR3 begins or ends on the DNA, so no DNA is shown, and the CDR3 is as TCRdb lists it. The rearrangement uses TRBV6-1 and TRBJ2-5; no DNA check was done on the table's D call, TRBD2. In germline, CDR1 is MNHNS, CDR2 SASEGT. 16 amino acids form the CDR3, both terminal residues included. The CDR3 protein is CASNVGLNNSPLHFGN.

Ten or more counts support this clonotype. The J gene is TRBJ2-1, the V gene TRBV11-3, with D uncertain. CDR1 and CDR2 (germline): SGHNT, YENEEA. The CDR3 totals 16 residues. Trimming removed 1 base from V and 4 bases from J, with 14 bases in between. CDR3 nucleotides: TGTGCCAGCAGCTTAGGGGCCCGGAGTCCGTACAATGAGCAGTTCTTC. It encodes CASSLGARSPYNEQFF.

This clonotype was recorded many times. V usage is TRBV20-1 and J usage is TRBJ2-2, with D possibly matching TRBD1 (6 bases). V gave up 1 base and J gave up 0 bases, with 15 bases separating them. This CDR3 comprises 17 residues. Germline CDR1 is DFQATT and CDR2 is SNEGSKA (reference sequence). The CDR3 here is CSARGPIGQSNTGELFF. The CDR3, as DNA: TGCAGTGCTAGAGGGCCCATTGGACAGTCGAACACCGGGGAGCTGTTTTTT.

DNA of the CDR3: TGCAGTGCTAGAGGACAGGCAGGGGAAAAACTGTTTTTT. Translation: CSARGQAGEKLFF. The chain links TRBV20-1 to TRBJ1-4; maybe TRBD1 (6 bases). V gave up 1 base and J gave up 8 bases, with 11 bases separating them. The CDR3 loop spans 13 amino acids. Germline CDR1 and CDR2: DFQATT and SNEGSKA (reference sequence).